Listed below are T cell receptor beta chains from one sample, sequenced in a study of T cell responses to AZD1222 COVID-19 vaccine. Method: immunoSEQ multiplex PCR; TCRdb's copy keeps in-frame clones and lacks some. The table has about 150,000 clones, 75% to 95% seen once. The specimen was peripheral blood, collected 28 days after the second AZD1222 dose. Every receptor here comes from an adult who received the AZD1222 COVID-19 vaccine. Each CDR3 is given with its conserved first and last residue. A D gene is named only where the DNA matches it firmly. The size of a clone is reported for some rows only, either as once, few or many, or as a class for expanded clones.

d_call	v_call	clone_size	j_call	cdr3_length	cdr3_aa	cdr3_nt
NA	TRBV6-5	NA	TRBJ2-7	12	CASSSRAYEQYF	TGTGCCAGCAGTTCCAGGGCCTACGAGCAGTACTTC
TRBD1	TRBV5-6	NA	TRBJ1-1	15	CASSFVNRGNTEAFF	TGTGCCAGCAGCTTTGTAAACAGGGGGAACACTGAAGCTTTCTTT
TRBD2	TRBV6-1	NA	TRBJ2-5	16	CASSGGGLAFVETQYF	TGTGCCAGCAGTGGGGGGGGACTAGCGTTTGTTGAGACCCAGTACTTC
TRBD2	TRBV5-1	NA	TRBJ2-1	16	CASSLGWGGSYNEQFF	TGCGCCAGCAGCTTGGGGTGGGGGGGCTCCTACAATGAGCAGTTCTTC
TRBD1	TRBV6-5	NA	TRBJ1-1	12	CASDRVNTEAFF	TGTGCCAGCGACAGGGTGAACACTGAAGCTTTCTTT
TRBD2	TRBV6-4	once	TRBJ2-3	14	CASSPGLATDTQYF	TGTGCCAGCAGCCCAGGACTAGCGACAGATACGCAGTATTTT
TRBD1	TRBV12-3/TRBV12-4	NA	TRBJ1-2	13	CASSGGQSYGYTF	TGTGCCAGCAGTGGGGGACAGTCCTATGGCTACACCTTC
TRBD1	TRBV5-4	NA	TRBJ1-6	16	CASSTSRDRRNSPLHF	TGTGCCAGCAGTACGTCCAGGGACAGAAGAAATTCACCCCTCCACTTT
NA	TRBV6-1	few	TRBJ2-1	18	CASSEAGSDTNFYNEQFF	TGTGCCAGCAGTGAAGCAGGGTCGGACACCAATTTTTACAATGAGCAGTTCTTC
NA	TRBV11-3	NA	TRBJ1-1	13	CASSGRGRFEAFF	TGTGCCAGCAGCGGTCGGGGGCGGTTCGAAGCTTTCTTT
NA	TRBV19	NA	TRBJ1-2	12	CASSAPPSGYTF	TGTGCCAGTAGCGCCCCTCCCTCTGGCTACACCTTC
NA	TRBV6-6	NA	TRBJ1-2	13	CASSYGVNYGYTF	TGTGCCAGCAGTTACGGTGTTAACTATGGCTACACCTTC
TRBD1	TRBV3-1/TRBV3-2	NA	TRBJ1-1	14	CASSQSGQGAEAFF	TGTGCCAGCAGCCAATCGGGACAGGGCGCTGAAGCTTTCTTT
TRBD1	TRBV7-9	NA	TRBJ1-1	14	CASSHRGADTEAFF	TGTGCCAGCAGTCACAGGGGGGCGGACACTGAAGCTTTCTTT
NA	TRBV9	NA	TRBJ2-5	16	CASSVGDLKYQEPQYF	TGTGCCAGCAGCGTGGGCGACTTAAAGTACCAAGAACCCCAGTACTTC
NA	TRBV30	NA	TRBJ2-1	13	CAWRRGREDEQFF	TGTGCCTGGAGGCGTGGCAGGGAGGATGAGCAGTTCTTC
TRBD1	TRBV6-4	few	TRBJ1-6	13	CASSDSRTGVLHF	TGTGCCAGCAGTGACTCGAGGACAGGGGTCCTCCACTTT
NA	TRBV28	once	TRBJ1-2	14	CASQGGGAVYGYTF	TGTGCCAGCCAAGGTGGGGGCGCGGTCTATGGCTACACCTTC
TRBD1	TRBV28	NA	TRBJ2-7	15	CASTLRVTGFHEQYF	TGTGCCAGCACCCTCCGGGTGACAGGGTTCCACGAGCAGTACTTC
NA	TRBV5-1	NA	TRBJ1-2	19	CASSEHWGPPYSGDYGYTF	TGCGCCAGCAGCGAACACTGGGGGCCTCCATACTCCGGCGACTATGGCTACACCTTC
TRBD1	TRBV5-1	NA	TRBJ1-2	14	CASSYGQGSYGYTF	TGCGCCAGCAGCTACGGACAGGGATCCTATGGCTACACCTTC
TRBD2	TRBV10-3	NA	TRBJ2-1	15	CAIRTSGSSYNEQFF	TGTGCCATCAGGACTAGCGGGAGCTCCTACAATGAGCAGTTCTTC
TRBD2	TRBV15	once	TRBJ2-1	19	CATSRPIILAGVSYNEQFF	TGTGCCACCAGCAGACCAATAATTTTAGCGGGAGTCTCCTACAATGAGCAGTTCTTC
TRBD2	TRBV5-1	NA	TRBJ2-1	18	CASSSGTSGSLQYNEQFF	TGCGCCAGCAGCTCCGGGACTAGCGGGAGTTTGCAGTACAATGAGCAGTTCTTC
TRBD1	TRBV5-4	NA	TRBJ2-1	14	CASSPTDRGGEQFF	TGTGCCAGCAGCCCCACGGACAGGGGAGGTGAGCAGTTCTTC
NA	TRBV11-3	NA	TRBJ2-1	14	CASSLGPGSNEQFF	TGTGCCAGCAGCTTAGGGCCCGGTTCCAATGAGCAGTTCTTC
TRBD1	TRBV7-9	NA	TRBJ1-4	14	CASSFGQGGEKLFF	TGTGCCAGCAGCTTCGGACAGGGCGGTGAAAAACTGTTTTTT
NA	TRBV12-3/TRBV12-4	NA	TRBJ1-1	13	CATSGSVRTEAFF	TGTGCCACCTCCGGTTCGGTTCGCACTGAAGCTTTCTTT
TRBD1	TRBV5-4	NA	TRBJ2-7	15	CASSPPGQGTYEQYF	TGTGCCAGCAGCCCACCGGGACAGGGTACTTACGAGCAGTACTTC
NA	TRBV11-2	NA	TRBJ2-7	14	CASSLVGTAYEQYF	TGTGCCAGCAGCTTAGTGGGTACAGCTTACGAGCAGTACTTC
NA	TRBV19	NA	TRBJ1-3	13	CASSTEGGNTIYF	TGTGCCAGTAGTACAGAAGGAGGAAACACCATATATTTT
TRBD1	TRBV7-9	NA	TRBJ2-1	14	CASRHDRDYNEQFF	TGTGCCAGCAGGCATGACAGGGATTACAATGAGCAGTTCTTC